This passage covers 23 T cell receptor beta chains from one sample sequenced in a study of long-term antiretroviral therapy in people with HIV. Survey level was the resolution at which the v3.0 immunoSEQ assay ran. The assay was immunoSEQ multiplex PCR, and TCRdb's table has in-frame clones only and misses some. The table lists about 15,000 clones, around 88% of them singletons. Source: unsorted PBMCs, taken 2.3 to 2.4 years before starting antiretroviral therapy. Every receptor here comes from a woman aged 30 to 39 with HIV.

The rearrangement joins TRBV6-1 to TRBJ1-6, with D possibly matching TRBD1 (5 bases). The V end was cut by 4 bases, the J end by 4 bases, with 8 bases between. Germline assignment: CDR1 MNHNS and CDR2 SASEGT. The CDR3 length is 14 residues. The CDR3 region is CASSVRGYNSPLHF. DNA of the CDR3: TGTGCCAGCAGTGTTCGGGGGTATAATTCACCCCTCCACTTT.

CDR3 nucleotide sequence: TGTGCCAGCTCAGGACAGGACGAGGGCACTGAAGCTTTCTTT. Protein product: CASSGQDEGTEAFF. The V and J genes are TRBV18 and TRBJ1-1, with 7 nucleotides matching TRBD1. The CDR3 spans 14 residues. CDR1 is KGHSH and CDR2 is LQKENI in the germline V gene. V was pared by 5 bases and J by 4 bases, with 7 bases of the junction left unmatched.

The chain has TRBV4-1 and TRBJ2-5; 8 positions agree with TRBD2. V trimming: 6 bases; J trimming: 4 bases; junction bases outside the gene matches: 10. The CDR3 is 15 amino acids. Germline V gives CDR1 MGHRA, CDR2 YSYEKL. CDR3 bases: TGCGCCAGCAGTGGGGACGGCGCGGGAGGAGAGACCCAGTACTTC. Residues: CASSGDGAGGETQYF.

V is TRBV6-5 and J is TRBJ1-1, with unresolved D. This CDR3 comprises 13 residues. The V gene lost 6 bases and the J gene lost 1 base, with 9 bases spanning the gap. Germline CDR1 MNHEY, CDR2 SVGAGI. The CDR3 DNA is TGTGCCAGCAGACGAGACCGGAACACTGAAGCTTTCTTT. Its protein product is CASRRDRNTEAFF.

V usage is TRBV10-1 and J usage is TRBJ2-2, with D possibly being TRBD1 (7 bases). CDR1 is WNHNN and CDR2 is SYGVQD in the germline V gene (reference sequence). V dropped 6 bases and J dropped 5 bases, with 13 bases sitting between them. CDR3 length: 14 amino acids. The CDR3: CASSGGQFTGELFF. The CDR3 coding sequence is TGCGCCAGCAGCGGGGGACAGTTTACCGGGGAGCTGTTTTTT.

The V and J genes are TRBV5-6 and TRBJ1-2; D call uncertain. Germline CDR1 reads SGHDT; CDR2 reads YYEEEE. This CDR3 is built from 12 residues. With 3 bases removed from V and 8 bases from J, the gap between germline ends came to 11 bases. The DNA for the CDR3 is TGTGCCAGCAGCTGGACGCTCGGAGGCTACACCTTC. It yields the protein CASSWTLGGYTF.

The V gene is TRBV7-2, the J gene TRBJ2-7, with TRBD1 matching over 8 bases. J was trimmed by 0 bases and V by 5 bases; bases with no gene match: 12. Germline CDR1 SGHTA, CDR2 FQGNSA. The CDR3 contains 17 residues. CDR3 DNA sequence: TGTGCCAGCAGCGAACGTACGCGGGACAGGAACTCCTACGAGCAGTACTTC. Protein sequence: CASSERTRDRNSYEQYF.

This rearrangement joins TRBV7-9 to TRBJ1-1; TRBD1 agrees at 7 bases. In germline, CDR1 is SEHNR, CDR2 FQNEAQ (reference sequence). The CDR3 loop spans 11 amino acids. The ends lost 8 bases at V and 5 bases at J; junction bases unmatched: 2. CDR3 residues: CASETGTEAFF. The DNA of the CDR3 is TGTGCCAGCGAGACAGGGACTGAAGCTTTCTTT.

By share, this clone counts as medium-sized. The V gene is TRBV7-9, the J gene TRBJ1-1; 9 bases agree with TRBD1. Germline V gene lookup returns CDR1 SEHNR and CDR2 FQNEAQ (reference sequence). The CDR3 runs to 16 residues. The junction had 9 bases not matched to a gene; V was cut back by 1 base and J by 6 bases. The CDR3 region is CASSLGGTGKSAEAFF. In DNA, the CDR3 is TGTGCCAGCAGCTTAGGCGGGACAGGGAAGTCAGCTGAAGCTTTCTTT. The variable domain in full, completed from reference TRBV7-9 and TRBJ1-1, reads DTGVSQNPRHKITKRGQNVTFRCDPISEHNRLYWYRQTLGQGPEFLTYFQNEAQLEKSRLLSDRFSAERPKGSFSTLEIQRTEQGDSAMYLCASSLGGTGKSAEAFFGQGTRLTVV.

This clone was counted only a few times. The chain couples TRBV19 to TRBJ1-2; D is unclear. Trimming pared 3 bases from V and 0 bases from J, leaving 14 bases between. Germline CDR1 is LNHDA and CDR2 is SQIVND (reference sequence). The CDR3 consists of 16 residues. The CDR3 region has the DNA TGTGCCAGTAGTATTGGCCCGTATCGGGCTAACTATGGCTACACCTTC. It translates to CASSIGPYRANYGYTF.

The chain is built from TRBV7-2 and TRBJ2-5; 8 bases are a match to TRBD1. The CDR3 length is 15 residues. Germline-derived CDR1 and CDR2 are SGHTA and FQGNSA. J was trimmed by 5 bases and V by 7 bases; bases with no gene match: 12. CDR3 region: CASTLGQGAGETQYF. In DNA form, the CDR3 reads TGTGCCAGCACCCTCGGGCAGGGGGCGGGGGAGACCCAGTACTTC.

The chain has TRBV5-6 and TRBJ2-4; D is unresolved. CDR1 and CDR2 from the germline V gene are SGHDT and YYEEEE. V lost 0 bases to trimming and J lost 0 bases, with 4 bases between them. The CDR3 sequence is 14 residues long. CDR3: CASSLEGAKNIQYF. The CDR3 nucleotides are TGTGCCAGCAGCTTGGAGGGAGCCAAAAACATTCAGTACTTC.

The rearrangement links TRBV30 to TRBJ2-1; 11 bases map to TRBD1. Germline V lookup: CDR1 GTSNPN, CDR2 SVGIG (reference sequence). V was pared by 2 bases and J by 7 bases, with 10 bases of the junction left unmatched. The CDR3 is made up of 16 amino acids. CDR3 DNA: TGTGCCTGGAGTTCACCCGGACAGGGGGCATGGAATGAGCAGTTCTTC. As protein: CAWSSPGQGAWNEQFF.

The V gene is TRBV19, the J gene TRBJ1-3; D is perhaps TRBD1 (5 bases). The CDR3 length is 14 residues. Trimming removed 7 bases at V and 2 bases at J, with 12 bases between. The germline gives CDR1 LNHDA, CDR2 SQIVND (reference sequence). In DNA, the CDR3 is TGTGCCAGTACCTTCGACAGAGCTGGAAACACCATATATTTT. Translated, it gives CASTFDRAGNTIYF.

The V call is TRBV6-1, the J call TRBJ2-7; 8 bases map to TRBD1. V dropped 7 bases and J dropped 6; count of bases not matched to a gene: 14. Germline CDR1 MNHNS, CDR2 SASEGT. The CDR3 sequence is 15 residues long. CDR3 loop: CASTNPGTGGGEQYF. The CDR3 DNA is TGTGCCAGCACAAACCCCGGGACAGGAGGAGGCGAGCAGTACTTC.

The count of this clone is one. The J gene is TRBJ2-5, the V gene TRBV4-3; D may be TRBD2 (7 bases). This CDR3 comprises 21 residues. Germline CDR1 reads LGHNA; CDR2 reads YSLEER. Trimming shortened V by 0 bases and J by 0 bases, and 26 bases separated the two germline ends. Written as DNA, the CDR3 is TGCGCCAGCAGCCAAGAACGTGGGTCGGGGGGCCTCATACAATACCAAGAGACCCAGTACTTC. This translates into CASSQERGSGGLIQYQETQYF.

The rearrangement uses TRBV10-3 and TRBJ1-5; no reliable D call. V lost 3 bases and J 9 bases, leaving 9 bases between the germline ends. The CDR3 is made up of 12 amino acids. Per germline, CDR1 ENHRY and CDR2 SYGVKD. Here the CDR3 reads CAISEDLGPQHF. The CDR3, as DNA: TGTGCCATCAGTGAAGATCTCGGGCCCCAGCATTTT.

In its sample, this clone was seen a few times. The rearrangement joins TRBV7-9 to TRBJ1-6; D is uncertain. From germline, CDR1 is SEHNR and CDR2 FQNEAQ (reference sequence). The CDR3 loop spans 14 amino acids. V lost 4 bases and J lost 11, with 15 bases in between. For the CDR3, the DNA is TGTGCCAGCAGCTCCCGAGGGCGGGGTCCACCCCTCCACTTT. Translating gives CASSSRGRGPPLHF.

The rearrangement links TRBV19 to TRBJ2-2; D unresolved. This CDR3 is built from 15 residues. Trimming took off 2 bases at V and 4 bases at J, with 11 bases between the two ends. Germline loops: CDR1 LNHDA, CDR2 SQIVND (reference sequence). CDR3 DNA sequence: TGTGCCAGTAGTATACCTGGCAGACGCACCGGGGAGCTGTTTTTT. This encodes CASSIPGRRTGELFF.

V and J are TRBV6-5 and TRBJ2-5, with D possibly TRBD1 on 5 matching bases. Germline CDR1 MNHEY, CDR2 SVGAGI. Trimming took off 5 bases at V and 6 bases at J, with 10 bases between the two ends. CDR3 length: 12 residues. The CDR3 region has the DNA TGTGCCAGCAGTGCTCCAGGGAAGACCCAGTACTTC. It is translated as CASSAPGKTQYF.

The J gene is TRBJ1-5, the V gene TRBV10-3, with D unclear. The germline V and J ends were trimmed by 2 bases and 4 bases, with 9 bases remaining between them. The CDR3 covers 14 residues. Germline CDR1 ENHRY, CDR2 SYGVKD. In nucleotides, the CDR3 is TGTGCCATCAGTGAGATTGACCGAAATCAGCCCCAGCATTTT. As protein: CAISEIDRNQPQHF.

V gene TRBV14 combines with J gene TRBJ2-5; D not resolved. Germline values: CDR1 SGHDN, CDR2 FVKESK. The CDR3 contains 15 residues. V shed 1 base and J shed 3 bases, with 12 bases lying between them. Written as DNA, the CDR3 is TGTGCCAGCAGCCAAGTTGGATACAAGAAAGAGACCCAGTACTTC. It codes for CASSQVGYKKETQYF. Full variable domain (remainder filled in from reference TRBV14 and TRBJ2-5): EAGVTQFPSHSVIEKGQTVTLRCDPISGHDNLYWYRRVMGKEIKFLLHFVKESKQDESGMPNNRFLAERTGGTYSTLKVQPAELEDSGVYFCASSQVGYKKETQYFGPGTRLLVL.

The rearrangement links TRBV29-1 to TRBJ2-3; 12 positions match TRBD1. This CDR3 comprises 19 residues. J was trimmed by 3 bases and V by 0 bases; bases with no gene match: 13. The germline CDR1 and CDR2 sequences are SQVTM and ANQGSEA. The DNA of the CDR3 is TGCAGCGTTGAAGATCTTCATGGGACAGGGGGCGCCTTTACAGATACGCAGTATTTT. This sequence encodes CSVEDLHGTGGAFTDTQYF.